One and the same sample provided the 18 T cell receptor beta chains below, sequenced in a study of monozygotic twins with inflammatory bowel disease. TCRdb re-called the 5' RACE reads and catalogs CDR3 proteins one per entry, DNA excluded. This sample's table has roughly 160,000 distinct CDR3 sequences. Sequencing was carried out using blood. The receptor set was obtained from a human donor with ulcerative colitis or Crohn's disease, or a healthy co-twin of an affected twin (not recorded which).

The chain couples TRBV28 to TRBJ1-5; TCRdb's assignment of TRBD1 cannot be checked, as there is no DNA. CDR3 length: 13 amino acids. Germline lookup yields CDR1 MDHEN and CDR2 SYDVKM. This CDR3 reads CASSTGTEQPQHF. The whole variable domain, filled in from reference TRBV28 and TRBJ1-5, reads DVKVTQSSRYLVKRTGEKVFLECVQDMDHENMFWYRQDPGLGLRLIYFSYDVKMKEKGDIPEGYSVSREKKERFSLILESASTNQTSMYLCASSTGTEQPQHFGDGTRLSIL.

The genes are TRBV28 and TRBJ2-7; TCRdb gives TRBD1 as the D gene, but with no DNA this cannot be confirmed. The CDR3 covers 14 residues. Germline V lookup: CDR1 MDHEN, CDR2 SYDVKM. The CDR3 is CASSFRGRIYEQYF. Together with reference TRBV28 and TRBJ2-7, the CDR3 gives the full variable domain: DVKVTQSSRYLVKRTGEKVFLECVQDMDHENMFWYRQDPGLGLRLIYFSYDVKMKEKGDIPEGYSVSREKKERFSLILESASTNQTSMYLCASSFRGRIYEQYFGPGTRLTVT.

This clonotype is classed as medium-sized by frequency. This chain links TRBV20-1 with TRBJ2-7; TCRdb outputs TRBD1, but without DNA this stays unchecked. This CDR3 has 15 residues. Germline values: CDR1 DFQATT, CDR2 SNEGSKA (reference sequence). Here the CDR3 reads CSASLRTGGPYEQYF.

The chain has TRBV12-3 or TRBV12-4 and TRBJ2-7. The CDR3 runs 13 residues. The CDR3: CASSLVWGYEQYF.

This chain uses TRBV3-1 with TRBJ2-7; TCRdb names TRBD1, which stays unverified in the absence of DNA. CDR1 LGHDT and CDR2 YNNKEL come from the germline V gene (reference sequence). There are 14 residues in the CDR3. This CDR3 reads CASSQGDRNYEQYF.

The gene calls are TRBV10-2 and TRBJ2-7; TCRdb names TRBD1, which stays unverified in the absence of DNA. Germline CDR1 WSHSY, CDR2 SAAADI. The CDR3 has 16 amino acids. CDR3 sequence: CASSEHYRDRFYEQYF.

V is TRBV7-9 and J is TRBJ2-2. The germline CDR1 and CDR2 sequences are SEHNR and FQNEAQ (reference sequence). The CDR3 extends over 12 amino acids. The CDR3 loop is CASSPGTGELFF.

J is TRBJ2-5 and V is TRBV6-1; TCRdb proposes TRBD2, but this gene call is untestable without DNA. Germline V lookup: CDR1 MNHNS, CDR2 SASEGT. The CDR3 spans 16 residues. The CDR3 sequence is CASSPLGTSGQETQYF.

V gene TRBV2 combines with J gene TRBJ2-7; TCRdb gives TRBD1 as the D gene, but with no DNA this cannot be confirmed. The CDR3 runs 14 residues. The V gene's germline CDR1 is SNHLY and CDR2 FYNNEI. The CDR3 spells CASSISQGRYEQYF.

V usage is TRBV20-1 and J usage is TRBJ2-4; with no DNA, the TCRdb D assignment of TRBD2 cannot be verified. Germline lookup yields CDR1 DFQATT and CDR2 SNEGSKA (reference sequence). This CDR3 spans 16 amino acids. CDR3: CSARDVERESRDIQYF.

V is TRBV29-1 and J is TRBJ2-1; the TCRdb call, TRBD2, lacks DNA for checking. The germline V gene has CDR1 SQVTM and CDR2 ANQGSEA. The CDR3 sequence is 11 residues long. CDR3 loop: CSVLVSDEQFF.

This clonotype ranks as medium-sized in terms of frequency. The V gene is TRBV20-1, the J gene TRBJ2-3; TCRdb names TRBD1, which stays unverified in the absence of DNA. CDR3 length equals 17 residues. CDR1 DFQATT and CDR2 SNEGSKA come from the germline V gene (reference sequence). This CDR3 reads CSAREMTGTFSTDTQYF.

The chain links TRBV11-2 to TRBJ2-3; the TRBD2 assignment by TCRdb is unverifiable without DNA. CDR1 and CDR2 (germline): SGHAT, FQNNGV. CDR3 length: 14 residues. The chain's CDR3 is CASGFGGPSDTQYF.

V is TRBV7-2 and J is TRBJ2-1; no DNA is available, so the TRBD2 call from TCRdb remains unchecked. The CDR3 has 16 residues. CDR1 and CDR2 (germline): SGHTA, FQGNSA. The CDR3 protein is CASSPAGGRAVDEQFF. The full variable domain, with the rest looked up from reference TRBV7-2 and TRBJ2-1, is GAGVSQSPSNKVTEKGKDVELRCDPISGHTALYWYRQSLGQGLEFLIYFQGNSAPDKSGLPSDRFSAERTGGSVSTLTIQRTQQEDSAVYLCASSPAGGRAVDEQFFGPGTRLTVL.

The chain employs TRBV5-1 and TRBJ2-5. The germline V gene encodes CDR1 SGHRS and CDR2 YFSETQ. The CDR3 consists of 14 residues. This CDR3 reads CASSLVYRGETQYF.

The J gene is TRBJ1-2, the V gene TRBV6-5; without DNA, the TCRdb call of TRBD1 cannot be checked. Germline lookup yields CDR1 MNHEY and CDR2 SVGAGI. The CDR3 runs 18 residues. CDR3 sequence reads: CATHLDRSKPLRNYGYTF.

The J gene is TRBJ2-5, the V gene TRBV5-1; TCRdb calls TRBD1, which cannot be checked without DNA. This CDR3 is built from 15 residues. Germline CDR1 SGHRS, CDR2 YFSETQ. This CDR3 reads CASSLRTGEEETQYF. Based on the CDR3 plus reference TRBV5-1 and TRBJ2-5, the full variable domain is KAGVTQTPRYLIKTRGQQVTLSCSPISGHRSVSWYQQTPGQGLQFLFEYFSETQRNKGNFPGRFSGRQFSNSRSEMNVSTLELGDSALYLCASSLRTGEEETQYFGPGTRLLVL.

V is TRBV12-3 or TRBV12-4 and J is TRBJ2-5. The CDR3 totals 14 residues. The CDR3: CASSFSDIPETQYF.